Here is one TCR beta chain with its context. J lost 6 bases, V lost 4 bases, and 7 bases had no gene match. Germline CDR1 reads SGHNT; CDR2 reads YENEEA. There are 15 residues in the CDR3. This specimen comes from a study of blood T cell repertoires in COVID-19. Study-wide context: Both acute and convalescent COVID-19 samples were obtained from the United States, Italy and Spain. From T cells, B-cell-depleted T cells, or PBMCs came the material, which was cDNA or gDNA.

Authors' processing steps: Reference gene primers were amplified, and this amplification served to estimate nucleated cell counts. Sequenced by immunoSEQ multiplex PCR; TCRdb stores in-frame clones only, minus some. V, J and clone size are taken as reported in that table, and D and trimming were inferred from the DNA itself. The table includes approximately 430,000 clones, about nine tenths detected once. Sequencing was carried out using peripheral blood. This sequence joins TRBV11-3 and TRBJ2-3, with 10 bases aligning to TRBD2. The receptor was derived from a young woman with active or convalescent COVID-19. In nucleotides, the CDR3 is TGTGCCAGCAGCTCGTCCTTTAGCGGGAGGGATACGCAGTATTTT. Protein product: CASSSSFSGRDTQYF.